Shown below are 24 T cell receptor beta chains from a single sample sequenced in a study of response to subunit inactivated influenza vaccine. TCRdb called the RT-PCR reads again in MiXCR, with one record for every CDR3 protein. The sample contains roughly 570,000 distinct CDR3 sequences, 12% to 15% of which appear only once. Sequencing used PBMCs from blood, obtained 12 days after vaccination. These receptors originate from a man aged 50 to 60 who received an inactivated influenza vaccine.

The table lists this clonotype with a few counts. The chain joins TRBV2 to TRBJ2-1; 7 nucleotides align to TRBD2. The V segment lost 6 bases and the J segment 11 bases; nucleotides outside the gene matches: 10. The CDR3 spans 13 residues. CDR1 and CDR2 from the germline V gene are SNHLY and FYNNEI. The CDR3, as DNA: TGTGCCAGCAGCTCGGGGGGAGGGTTGAAGCAGTTCTTC. This gives the protein CASSSGGGLKQFF.

This chain connects TRBV12-3 or TRBV12-4 to TRBJ2-4, with D perhaps assigned TRBD1 or TRBD2 (5 bases each). Trimming stripped 3 bases from V and 7 bases from J, with 16 bases between. The CDR3 spans 15 residues. DNA for the CDR3: TGTGCCAGCAGTTTTGGGGCTCCGGGGTCGAACATTCAGTACTTC. Translating it yields CASSFGAPGSNIQYF.

This clonotype was seen a few times. This chain joins TRBV6-2 or TRBV6-3 and TRBJ2-6; tentative D call: TRBD1 (5 bases). From germline, CDR1 is MNHEY and CDR2 SVGEGT. Trimming took 6 bases from V and 0 from J, leaving 6 bases between them. The CDR3 is 14 residues long. This CDR3 is CASRDISGANVLTF. DNA for the CDR3: TGTGCCAGCAGGGACATCTCTGGGGCCAACGTCCTGACTTTC.

V is TRBV19 and J is TRBJ2-1, with 10 nucleotides matching TRBD2. The CDR3 is made up of 13 amino acids. Germline lookup yields CDR1 LNHDA and CDR2 SQIVND (reference sequence). V trimming: 7 bases; J trimming: 10 bases; junction bases outside the gene matches: 7. The CDR3 reads CASNVAGGWEQFF. The CDR3 nucleotides read TGTGCCAGTAACGTAGCGGGGGGATGGGAGCAGTTCTTC.

The chain employs TRBV5-1 and TRBJ2-7; 7 bases map to TRBD1. Trimming cost V 4 bases and J 3 bases; bases outside gene matches: 10. The germline V gene encodes CDR1 SGHRS and CDR2 YFSETQ. There are 15 residues in the CDR3. CDR3 DNA: TGCGCCAGCAGCCCTAATACCCGGACAGGCTACGAGCAGTACTTC. Amino acid sequence: CASSPNTRTGYEQYF.

This clonotype was seen more than once but under ten times. The chain employs TRBV20-1 and TRBJ2-5, with 8 nucleotides matching TRBD1. The CDR3 totals 13 residues. Germline CDR1 and CDR2: DFQATT and SNEGSKA (reference sequence). J lost 5 bases, V lost 6 bases, and 8 bases had no gene match. The CDR3 nucleotides read TGCAGTGCCCCGGACAGGGCGGAGGAGACCCAGTACTTC. This codes for CSAPDRAEETQYF.

This clonotype was counted only a few times. The V call is TRBV7-9, the J call TRBJ2-7; either TRBD1 or TRBD2 may supply D (7 bases each). Germline V gene lookup returns CDR1 SEHNR and CDR2 FQNEAQ (reference sequence). The CDR3 runs to 17 residues. V was pared by 5 bases and J by 2 bases, with 22 bases between. The DNA for the CDR3 is TGTGCCAGCAGCCCTAAGGCCCGACAGGGACTAACCTACGAGCAGTACTTC. Translated: CASSPKARQGLTYEQYF.

The V gene is TRBV2, the J gene TRBJ2-7; D unclear. Per germline, CDR1 SNHLY and CDR2 FYNNEI. CDR3 length: 15 residues. Trimming took off 4 bases at V and 6 bases at J, with 19 bases between the two ends. The CDR3 DNA reads as TGTGCCAGCAGTGCCCCCAACGCTGCGTGGGGCGAGCAGTACTTC. Encoded protein: CASSAPNAAWGEQYF.

The sample holds a few counts of this clonotype. The chain combines TRBV24-1 with TRBJ1-5, with D hard to call. The CDR3 is 14 residues long. Germline CDR1 KGHDR, CDR2 SFDVKD. The V and J ends lost 0 bases and 0 bases respectively, with 2 bases between them. CDR3 region: CATSDLDSNQPQHF. CDR3 coding DNA: TGTGCCACCAGTGATTTGGATAGCAATCAGCCCCAGCATTTT.

This clonotype was observed at least ten times. The chain couples TRBV27 to TRBJ2-7; D possibly corresponds to TRBD1 (6 bases). The germline V gene has CDR1 MNHEY and CDR2 SMNVEV (reference sequence). Trimming took off 5 bases at V and 2 bases at J, with 16 bases between the two ends. This CDR3 has 15 residues. CDR3 amino acids: CASSAIPTGTYEQYF. The CDR3 region has the DNA TGTGCCAGCAGTGCCATTCCAACAGGGACCTACGAGCAGTACTTC.

This clonotype was seen repeatedly, ten times or more. CDR3 DNA: TGTGCCAGCAGCCAAGATCCGGCAGCAACTAATGAAAAACTGTTTTTT. It is translated as CASSQDPAATNEKLFF. This chain uses TRBV4-2 with TRBJ1-4; the D is unclear. V lost 0 bases and J lost 0, with 8 bases in between. CDR1 is LGHNA, CDR2 YNFKEQ, per germline. CDR3 length: 16 amino acids.

This clonotype appeared many times. The chain recombines TRBV29-1 with TRBJ1-2, with 7 positions matching TRBD1. The CDR3 runs 15 residues. V lost 5 bases and J lost 4; bases outside the gene matches: 13. Germline V CDR1 and CDR2: SQVTM, ANQGSEA. The CDR3 nucleotides read TGCAGCGTTCGGGACAGTCTAAAAGGCGGCTATGGCTACACCTTC. This translates into CSVRDSLKGGYGYTF.

This clonotype was seen more than once but under ten times. This sequence joins TRBV28 and TRBJ2-4; D ambiguous. Trimming left V 8 bases short and J 6 bases short, with 11 bases between. This CDR3 is built from 12 residues. CDR1 MDHEN and CDR2 SYDVKM come from the germline V gene. The CDR3 bases are TGTGCCAGCCGTCCCGGCGGAAACATTCAGTACTTC. Translation gives CASRPGGNIQYF.

This clonotype was recorded a few times. This chain uses TRBV29-1 with TRBJ2-1; 13 bases line up with TRBD2. Germline CDR1 is SQVTM and CDR2 is ANQGSEA. The junction had 18 bases not matched to a gene; V was cut back by 4 bases and J by 3 bases. The length of the CDR3 is 20 residues. DNA for the CDR3: TGCAGCGTTGTGGGCAGAACTAGCGGGAGGGCCAACGAAGGCTACAATGAGCAGTTCTTC. Translated, it gives CSVVGRTSGRANEGYNEQFF.

The chain employs TRBV10-2 and TRBJ1-2; TRBD1 might be the D (5 bases). The CDR3 consists of 14 residues. Per germline, CDR1 WSHSY and CDR2 SAAADI. Between the trimmed V and J ends, which lost 7 bases and 0 bases, there was a span of 12 bases. The CDR3 nucleotides are TGCGCCAGCATCGAGAGGGGCCCTAACTATGGCTACACCTTC. Protein product: CASIERGPNYGYTF.

The CDR3 loop is CASSLFGSSYNEQFF. Here the CDR3 DNA reads TGTGCCAGCAGCTTATTCGGGAGCTCCTACAATGAGCAGTTCTTC. The V gene is TRBV11-1, the J gene TRBJ2-1; D possibly corresponds to TRBD2 (6 bases). The length of the CDR3 is 15 residues. V shed 2 bases and J shed 0 bases, with 8 bases lying between them. Germline loops: CDR1 SGHAT, CDR2 FQDESV (reference sequence).

The chain couples TRBV7-2 to TRBJ2-2, with D uncertain. Germline V gene sequence: CDR1 SGHTA, CDR2 FQGNSA. The CDR3 spans 15 residues. Deletions cut 5 bases from V and 1 base from J, with 11 bases between. The CDR3 sequence is CASSAEPMNTGELFF. CDR3 coding DNA: TGTGCCAGCAGCGCCGAACCCATGAACACCGGGGAGCTGTTTTTT.

The chain is built from TRBV11-1 and TRBJ2-5; TRBD2 matches 7 bases. J gave up 4 bases and V 1 base, and 6 bases lay outside the gene matches. The length of the CDR3 is 15 residues. Germline CDR1 SGHAT, CDR2 FQDESV (reference sequence). The CDR3 nucleotides are TGTGCCAGCAGCTTAGAGACTAGCCGACTAGAGACCCAGTACTTC. This sequence encodes CASSLETSRLETQYF.

The V gene is TRBV4-3, the J gene TRBJ2-2; tentatively, D is TRBD2 (6 bases). V lost 0 bases, J lost 6 bases, and 11 bases lay in between. The CDR3 has 15 amino acids. Germline loops: CDR1 LGHNA, CDR2 YSLEER. As DNA, the CDR3 is TGCGCCAGCAGCCAAGATTGGGGGGTACCCGGGGAGCTGTTTTTT. Its protein is CASSQDWGVPGELFF.

This clonotype has more than one count but fewer than ten. This sequence joins TRBV29-1 and TRBJ2-1; TRBD2 agrees at 9 bases. The length of the CDR3 is 12 residues. Looked up from germline, CDR1 is SQVTM and CDR2 is ANQGSEA. The ends lost 6 bases at V and 12 bases at J; junction bases unmatched: 9. The CDR3 coding sequence is TGCAGCGTACGACTTAGCGGGAGCGGGCAGTTCTTC. It translates to CSVRLSGSGQFF.

This clonotype was counted only a few times. The gene calls are TRBV2 and TRBJ2-7, with D possibly TRBD2 on 6 matching bases. The CDR3 is 13 amino acids. CDR1 is SNHLY, CDR2 FYNNEI, per germline. Trimming took off 2 bases at V and 5 bases at J, with 10 bases between the two ends. The CDR3 DNA sequence: TGTGCCAGCAGTGAATTCGGGAGCGACGAGCAGTACTTC. It translates to CASSEFGSDEQYF.

The CDR3 sequence is CASSLAGTSGFISYEQYF. The DNA of the CDR3 is TGTGCCAGCAGCTTAGCCGGGACTAGCGGGTTCATTTCCTACGAGCAGTACTTC. V and J are TRBV11-1 and TRBJ2-7, with 12 nucleotides matching TRBD2. The CDR3 has 18 amino acids. Unmatched junction bases numbered 7, after V lost 0 bases and J lost 1 base. Germline V gene sequence: CDR1 SGHAT, CDR2 FQDESV (reference sequence). The full variable domain, its missing parts supplied by reference TRBV11-1 and TRBJ2-7, is EAEVAQSPRYKITEKSQAVAFWCDPISGHATLYWYRQILGQGPELLVQFQDESVVDDSQLPKDRFSAERLKGVDSTLKIQPAELGDSAMYLCASSLAGTSGFISYEQYFGPGTRLTVT.

The rearrangement joins TRBV15 to TRBJ2-3; no firm D call. V lost 0 bases and J 1 base, leaving 8 bases between the germline ends. CDR1 is LNHNV, CDR2 YYDKDF, per germline (reference sequence). The CDR3 runs to 15 residues. The CDR3 sequence: CATSRDRAGTDTQYF. The CDR3, as DNA: TGTGCCACCAGCAGAGATCGGGCAGGCACAGATACGCAGTATTTT. Full variable domain (outside the CDR3, taken from reference TRBV15 and TRBJ2-3): DAMVIQNPRYQVTQFGKPVTLSCSQTLNHNVMYWYQQKSSQAPKLLFHYYDKDFNNEADTPDNFQSRRPNTSFCFLDIRSPGLGDTAMYLCATSRDRAGTDTQYFGPGTRLTVL.

This clonotype was detected ten times or more. The V call is TRBV7-6, the J call TRBJ2-1, with 9 bases that match TRBD1. From germline, CDR1 is SGHVS and CDR2 FNYEAQ. V shed 5 bases and J 7 bases; nucleotides not matched to a gene: 15. The CDR3 runs 17 residues. The CDR3 spells CASSQNTRQGEENEQFF. For the CDR3, the DNA is TGTGCCAGCAGCCAAAATACAAGACAGGGGGAGGAAAATGAGCAGTTCTTC.